This record covers a single T cell receptor (beta chain). Its specificity is unknown. The sample comes from a study of PD-L1 blockade in urothelial cancer. Study at large: Male sex and bladder-origin urothelial cancer were recorded for about 90% of the roughly 30 patients. Once treatment had started, blood was analyzed at 3 weeks (second dose) and again at 6 weeks. Whole-study findings and limits: Patients with durable benefit had greater blood expansion of tumor-associated TCR clones 3 weeks into treatment.

With V trimmed by 0 bases and J by 9 bases, 5 bases remained unmatched. There are 14 residues in the CDR3. The germline V gene encodes CDR1 MGHRA and CDR2 YSYEKL. Some clones are missing from TCRdb's copy, which holds only in-frame ones; the method was immunoSEQ multiplex PCR. The sample contains about 88,000 clones, roughly 90% of which appear only once. V is TRBV4-1 and J is TRBJ2-1; 7 nucleotides line up with TRBD1. This specimen consisted of PBMCs, obtained around atezolizumab (anti-PD-L1) treatment. The receptor comes from a man aged 60 to 75 with urothelial cancer. The CDR3 loop reads CASSQDRGRTEQFF. CDR3 sequence (DNA): TGCGCCAGCAGCCAAGATAGGGGGCGGACTGAGCAGTTCTTC.